The T cell receptor (beta chain) described here comes from a study of shared clonotypes between healthy human individuals. CDR3 length: 15 residues. With 8 bases clipped from V and 2 bases from J, the junction kept 5 bases outside the gene matches. Germline values: CDR1 MNHNS, CDR2 SASEGT. The data were produced by immunoSEQ multiplex PCR, yet TCRdb's version contains in-frame clones alone and is incomplete. The repertoire consists of 490,000 or so clones, with roughly 78% occurring once and the leading ten covering 12%. Sequencing was done on a sample of PBMCs. The clonotype originates from a woman between 40 and 55 years old in good health. Some clones in this sample may be carry-over from other donors' samples. This chain uses TRBV6-1 with TRBJ2-5; TRBD2 aligns across 13 bases. CDR3 protein: CASGGTSGDQETQYF. DNA of the CDR3: TGTGCCAGCGGAGGGACTAGCGGGGATCAAGAGACCCAGTACTTC.